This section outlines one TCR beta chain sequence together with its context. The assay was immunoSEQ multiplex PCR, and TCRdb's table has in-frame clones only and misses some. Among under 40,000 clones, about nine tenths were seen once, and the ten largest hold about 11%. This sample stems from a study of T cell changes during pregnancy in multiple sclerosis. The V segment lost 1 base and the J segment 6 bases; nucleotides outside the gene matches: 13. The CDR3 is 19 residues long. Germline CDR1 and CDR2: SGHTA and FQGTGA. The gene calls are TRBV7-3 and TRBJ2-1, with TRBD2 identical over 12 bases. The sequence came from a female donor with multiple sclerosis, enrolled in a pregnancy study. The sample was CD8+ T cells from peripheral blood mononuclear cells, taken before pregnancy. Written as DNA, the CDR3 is TGTGCCAGCAGCTTAAATCTCCGGCTAGCGGGGGGGCGATCCAATGAGCAGTTCTTC. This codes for CASSLNLRLAGGRSNEQFF.